The sequence of this TCR beta chain was determined in a study of shared clonotypes between healthy human individuals. Study context: CD4 naive and CD4 memory each took three plates per donor, while CD8 naive took two and CD8 memory one. Whole-study findings and limits: Around 4.9% of naive CD4 clonotypes were shared across a handful of donors.

The naive CD8 fraction comprised CD45RO-negative cells positively selected for CCR7 and excluded terminally differentiated effector memory CD45RA+ cells. A remark on this clone: The antigen is undetermined.

The DNA input per sorted-subset replicate PCR was 200 ng, corresponding to 32,000 or so T cell genomes. As handled by the study authors: ImmunoSEQ supplied junction-only sequences lacking quality scores, so filtering was different. The method was immunoSEQ multiplex PCR; TCRdb's version includes in-frame clones alone and lacks a portion of them. D and trimming come from the DNA, and the V and J calls and clone size come from that table. The sample lists approximately 2,200,000 clones, roughly 91% seen once, with 1.5% to 2% in the top ten. After removal of 1 base from V and 4 bases from J, the junction contained 5 bases not matched to a gene. The CDR3 contains 16 residues. The germline gives CDR1 MGHRA, CDR2 YSYEKL.

This clonotype was obtained from a young man in good health. Some clones in this sample may be carry-over from other donors' samples. J is TRBJ2-3 and V is TRBV4-1, with TRBD2 identical over 10 bases. Specimen: naive CD8+ T cells from PBMCs. The CDR3 DNA sequence: TGCGCCAGCAGCCAAGCCCTAGCGGGAGAGGCAGATACGCAGTATTTT. It yields the protein CASSQALAGEADTQYF.